The present T cell receptor beta chain was sequenced within a study of T cells after yellow fever vaccination. Whole-study results and caveats: Overall, a small share of clonotypes was seen in both CD4 and CD8 compartments. Once the booster was given, most primary-vaccination clones reappeared, at 95% to 98% for CD4 and approximately 88% for CD8. The presence of abundant clonotypes contaminating from the bulk population was possible in FACS-sorted repertoires.

Template switching by 5'RACE produced TCR cDNA, adding a universal primer site and UMIs. TCRdb reanalysed the 5' RACE reads using MiXCR and keeps one entry per CDR3 protein. This sample has approximately 150,000 distinct CDR3 sequences, with approximately 9.9% found just once. Germline V lookup: CDR1 SQVTM, CDR2 ANQGSEA. V was clipped by 2 bases and J by 1 base, with 11 bases between them. CDR3 length: 14 residues. To note about this clonotype: Its target is not known.

The chain is built from TRBV29-1 and TRBJ1-1; tentative D call: TRBD1 (5 bases). Sample: CD8+ T cells sorted from PBMCs, taken 45 days after the yellow fever booster vaccination. The receptor was isolated from a man aged 18 to 30 who received the YFV17D yellow fever vaccine. The CDR3, as DNA: TGCAGCGTTGAACCACCCAGGGAGAACACTGAAGCTTTCTTT. Protein product: CSVEPPRENTEAFF.